The T cell receptor beta chain under discussion was sequenced for a study of blood T cells in healthy people across ages. General observations from the study: Without sorted subsets, naive and antigen-experienced compartments could not be conclusively compared.

Together with a sample-barcoded 5' primer, a J-beta primer mix was included in a second PCR lasting roughly 6 to 12 cycles. Sequencing yielded, for each sample, at least 2.5 million paired-end reads carrying CDR3. TCRdb recomputed calls from the 5' RACE reads with MiXCR, one row per CDR3 protein. The top ten clones hold 7.7% of a sample with 1.5 million to 2 million distinct CDR3 sequences, roughly 28% of them seen once. Trimming cost V 6 bases and J 6 bases; bases outside gene matches: 15. The germline gives CDR1 SGHRS, CDR2 YFSETQ. The CDR3 contains 17 residues. This clonotype came up many times. Its antigen is undetermined. The draw of peripheral blood yielded 8.5 to 10 milliliters from each donor. Total RNA, at least 5.5 micrograms per sample, came from PBMCs.

The chain joins TRBV5-1 to TRBJ2-1, with 10 positions matching TRBD2. This clonotype originated in a woman in her thirties in good health. Sequenced sample: blood. The DNA for the CDR3 is TGCGCCAGCATCCCACCAGGCCTAGCGGGGGCTATCAATGAGCAGTTCTTC. Translating gives CASIPPGLAGAINEQFF.